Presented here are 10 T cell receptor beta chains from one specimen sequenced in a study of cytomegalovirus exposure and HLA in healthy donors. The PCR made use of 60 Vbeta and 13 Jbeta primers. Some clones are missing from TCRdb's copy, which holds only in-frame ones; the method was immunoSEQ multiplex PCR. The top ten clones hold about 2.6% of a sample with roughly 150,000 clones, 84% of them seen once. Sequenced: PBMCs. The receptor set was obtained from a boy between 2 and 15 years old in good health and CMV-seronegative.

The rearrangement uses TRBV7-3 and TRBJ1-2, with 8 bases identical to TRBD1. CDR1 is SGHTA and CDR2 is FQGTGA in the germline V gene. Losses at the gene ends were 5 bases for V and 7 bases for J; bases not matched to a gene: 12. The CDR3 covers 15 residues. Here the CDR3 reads CASSRPGQELPGYTF. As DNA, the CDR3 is TGTGCCAGCAGCCGACCGGGACAGGAACTGCCTGGCTACACCTTC. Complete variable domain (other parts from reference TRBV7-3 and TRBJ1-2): GAGVSQTPSNKVTEKGKYVELRCDPISGHTALYWYRQSLGQGPEFLIYFQGTGAADDSGLPNDRFFAVRPEGSVSTLKIQRTERGDSAVYLCASSRPGQELPGYTFGSGTRLTVV.

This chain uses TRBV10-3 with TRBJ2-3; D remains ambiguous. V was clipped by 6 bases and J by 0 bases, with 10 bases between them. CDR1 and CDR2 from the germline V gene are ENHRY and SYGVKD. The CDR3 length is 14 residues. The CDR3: CAIRLTPSTDTQYF. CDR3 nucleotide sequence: TGTGCCATCAGACTTACCCCTAGCACAGATACGCAGTATTTT.

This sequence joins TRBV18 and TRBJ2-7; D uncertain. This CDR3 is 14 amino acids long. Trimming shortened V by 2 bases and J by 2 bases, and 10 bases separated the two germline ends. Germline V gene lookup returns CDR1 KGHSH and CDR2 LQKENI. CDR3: CASSPAGIPYEQYF. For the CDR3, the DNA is TGTGCCAGCTCACCAGCAGGAATCCCCTACGAGCAGTACTTC.

The CDR3 nucleotides read TGTGCCAGCAGAGGGGTATTGATGGTACAGCCCCAGCATTTT. Translated: CASRGVLMVQPQHF. The chain is built from TRBV28 and TRBJ1-5; the D gene is possibly TRBD1 (5 bases). The germline V and J ends were trimmed by 6 bases and 7 bases, with 16 bases remaining between them. The length of the CDR3 is 14 residues. Germline values: CDR1 MDHEN, CDR2 SYDVKM.

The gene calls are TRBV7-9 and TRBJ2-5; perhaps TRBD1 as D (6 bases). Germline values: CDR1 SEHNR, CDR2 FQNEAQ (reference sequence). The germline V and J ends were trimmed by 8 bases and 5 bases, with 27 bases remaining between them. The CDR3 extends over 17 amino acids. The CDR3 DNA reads TGTGCCAGCGGCCAAGCTAAAATAAACAGGGCTTGGGAGACCCAGTACTTC. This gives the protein CASGQAKINRAWETQYF. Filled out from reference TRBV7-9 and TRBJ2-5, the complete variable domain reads DTGVSQNPRHKITKRGQNVTFRCDPISEHNRLYWYRQTLGQGPEFLTYFQNEAQLEKSRLLSDRFSAERPKGSFSTLEIQRTEQGDSAMYLCASGQAKINRAWETQYFGPGTRLLVL.

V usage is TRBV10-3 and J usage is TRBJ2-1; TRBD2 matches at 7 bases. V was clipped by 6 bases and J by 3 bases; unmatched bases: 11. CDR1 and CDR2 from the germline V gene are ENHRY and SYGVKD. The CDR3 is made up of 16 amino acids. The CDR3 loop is CAISRDGGGSYNEQFF. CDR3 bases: TGTGCCATCAGCCGAGATGGGGGGGGAAGCTACAATGAGCAGTTCTTC.

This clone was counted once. CDR3 in amino acids: CASYLREGHLTGAFF. The CDR3 DNA reads TGTGCCAGCTACCTAAGAGAGGGCCACCTCACGGGGGCTTTCTTT. V is TRBV19 and J is TRBJ1-1; no clear D gene. The V gene's germline CDR1 is LNHDA and CDR2 SQIVND (reference sequence). V was clipped by 9 bases and J by 11 bases, with 28 bases between them. The CDR3 length is 15 residues.

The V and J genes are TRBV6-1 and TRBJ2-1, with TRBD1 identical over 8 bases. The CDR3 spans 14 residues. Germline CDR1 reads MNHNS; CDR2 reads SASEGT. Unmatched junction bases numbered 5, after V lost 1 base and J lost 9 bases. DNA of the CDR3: TGTGCCAGCAGTGAAGGGACAGGGTCTGCTGAGCAGTTCTTC. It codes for CASSEGTGSAEQFF.

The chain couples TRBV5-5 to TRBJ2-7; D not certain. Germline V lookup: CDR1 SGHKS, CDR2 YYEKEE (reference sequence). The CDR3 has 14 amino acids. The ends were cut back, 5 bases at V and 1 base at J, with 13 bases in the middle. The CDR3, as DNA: TGTGCCAGCAGGCACCCAGTCGAATCCTACGAGCAGTACTTC. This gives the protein CASRHPVESYEQYF. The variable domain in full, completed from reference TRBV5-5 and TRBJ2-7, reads DAGVTQSPTHLIKTRGQQVTLRCSPISGHKSVSWYQQVLGQGPQFIFQYYEKEERGRGNFPDRFSARQFPNYSSELNVNALLLGDSALYLCASRHPVESYEQYFGPGTRLTVT.

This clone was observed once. CDR3 amino acids: CASARRMNTEAFF. The CDR3 DNA sequence: TGTGCCAGCGCCAGGAGGATGAACACTGAAGCTTTCTTT. This chain joins TRBV5-4 and TRBJ1-1; D unclear. CDR3 size: 13 residues. The V gene's germline CDR1 is SGHNT and CDR2 YYREEE (reference sequence). Deletions cut 7 bases from V and 0 bases from J, with 10 bases between.